The 7 T cell receptor beta chains below were found in one sample sequenced in a study of cytomegalovirus exposure and HLA in healthy donors. The study ran its PCR with 60 Vbeta and 13 Jbeta primers. Generated by immunoSEQ multiplex PCR, the TCRdb table keeps only in-frame clones and is missing some. The table has around 150,000 clones, approximately 67% seen once; the top ten hold roughly 4.1%. Sequencing was performed on PBMCs. Receptors were obtained from a woman between 18 and 29 years old in good health and CMV-seropositive.

This chain joins TRBV5-1 and TRBJ2-7; tentatively, D is TRBD2 (5 bases). The germline V gene has CDR1 SGHRS and CDR2 YFSETQ. Trimming stripped 0 bases from V and 4 bases from J, with 17 bases between. The CDR3 contains 16 residues. The CDR3 nucleotides read TGCGCCAGCAGCTTGGACACGGCCATAGAGGGATACGAGCAGTACTTC. Translation gives CASSLDTAIEGYEQYF.

The chain links TRBV2 to TRBJ1-6, with 10 bases fitting TRBD1. The CDR3 runs 13 residues. Trimming at V came to 9 bases and at J to 8 bases, leaving 4 bases not matched to a gene. The germline V gene has CDR1 SNHLY and CDR2 FYNNEI. CDR3 loop: CARSGTGDSPLHF. CDR3 DNA sequence: TGTGCCAGATCCGGGACAGGGGATTCACCCCTCCACTTT.

The chain's CDR3 is CASSLVRGATGELFF. CDR3 DNA: TGTGCCAGCAGCTTAGTCCGGGGAGCCACCGGGGAGCTGTTTTTT. The chain carries TRBV7-2 and TRBJ2-2, with D possibly matching TRBD2 (5 bases). Germline V gene sequence: CDR1 SGHTA, CDR2 FQGNSA. V was trimmed by 1 base and J by 4 bases, leaving 10 bases between them. This CDR3 spans 15 amino acids.

This clone has only one observation. V and J are TRBV27 and TRBJ1-6; TRBD1 might be the D (6 bases). Germline values: CDR1 MNHEY, CDR2 SMNVEV (reference sequence). CDR3 length equals 13 residues. Trimming removed 7 bases at V and 6 bases at J, with 10 bases between. In DNA, the CDR3 is TGTGCCAGCACCCGGACAGTTAATTCACCCCTCCACTTT. It yields the protein CASTRTVNSPLHF.

This clone was recorded a few times. The chain uses TRBV25-1 and TRBJ2-1; 12 bases match TRBD2. CDR1 is MGHDK and CDR2 is SYGVNS in the germline V gene. The CDR3 extends over 14 amino acids. With 10 bases clipped from V and 5 bases from J, the junction kept 6 bases outside the gene matches. DNA of the CDR3: TGTGCCACCAGGACTAGCGGGACCCACAATGAGCAGTTCTTC. This sequence encodes CATRTSGTHNEQFF.

This clone was found a few times. V usage is TRBV5-1 and J usage is TRBJ2-1; D is unclear. The V end lost 1 base, the J end lost 2 bases, and 7 bases lay between the germline ends. CDR1 and CDR2 (germline): SGHRS, YFSETQ. The CDR3 is 14 residues long. Here the CDR3 DNA reads TGCGCCAGCAGCTTGACCGTAGCCTACAATGAGCAGTTCTTC. The encoded protein is CASSLTVAYNEQFF. The complete variable domain, with remaining parts taken from reference TRBV5-1 and TRBJ2-1, reads KAGVTQTPRYLIKTRGQQVTLSCSPISGHRSVSWYQQTPGQGLQFLFEYFSETQRNKGNFPGRFSGRQFSNSRSEMNVSTLELGDSALYLCASSLTVAYNEQFFGPGTRLTVL.

This chain connects TRBV4-3 to TRBJ2-7, with 7 bases identical to TRBD2. Trimming took 4 bases from V and 3 from J; bases not matched to a gene: 6. CDR3 length: 14 residues. CDR1 is LGHNA, CDR2 YSLEER, per germline. The CDR3 DNA follows: TGCGCCAGCAGCCCCGGGACTATAGGCTACGAGCAGTACTTC. Encoded protein: CASSPGTIGYEQYF.